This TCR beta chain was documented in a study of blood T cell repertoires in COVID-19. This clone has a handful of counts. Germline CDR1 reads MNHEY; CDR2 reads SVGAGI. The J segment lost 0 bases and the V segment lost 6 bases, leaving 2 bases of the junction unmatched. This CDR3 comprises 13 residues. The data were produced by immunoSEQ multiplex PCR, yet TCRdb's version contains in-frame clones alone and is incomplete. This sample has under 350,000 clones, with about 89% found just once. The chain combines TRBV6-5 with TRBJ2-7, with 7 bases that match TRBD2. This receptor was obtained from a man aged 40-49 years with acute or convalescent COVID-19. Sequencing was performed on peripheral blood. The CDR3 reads CASRRDYSYEQYF. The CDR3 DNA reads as TGTGCCAGCAGGAGGGACTACTCCTACGAGCAGTACTTC.